What follows is one T cell receptor beta chain and its context. The antigen remains undetermined. Germline CDR1 and CDR2: SEHNR and FQNEAQ (reference sequence). This CDR3 comprises 13 residues. The V and J ends lost 3 bases and 7 bases, in that order; junction bases with no gene match: 3. The data were taken from a study of T-cell memory formation after mild COVID-19. About the study: Clusters were largely donor specific.

General study findings and limits: Whereas later expanders leaned CD4+, clones contracting day 15 to 85 showed a balanced CD4/CD8 makeup.

Via MiXCR, TCRdb re-called the 5' RACE reads, giving one row per CDR3 protein. The table lists around 410,000 distinct CDR3 sequences, 23% of them singletons. This clonotype was sampled from an adult woman who had mild COVID-19 (a few samples of this study predate the infection). Cell type and time point are not known. V and J are TRBV7-9 and TRBJ2-4; 7 positions agree with TRBD1. Sequenced sample: PBMCs or a T cell subset sorted from them (not recorded which). The CDR3 loop is CASSLRDSNIQYF. In DNA, the CDR3 is TGTGCCAGCAGCTTGAGGGACAGTAACATTCAGTACTTC.